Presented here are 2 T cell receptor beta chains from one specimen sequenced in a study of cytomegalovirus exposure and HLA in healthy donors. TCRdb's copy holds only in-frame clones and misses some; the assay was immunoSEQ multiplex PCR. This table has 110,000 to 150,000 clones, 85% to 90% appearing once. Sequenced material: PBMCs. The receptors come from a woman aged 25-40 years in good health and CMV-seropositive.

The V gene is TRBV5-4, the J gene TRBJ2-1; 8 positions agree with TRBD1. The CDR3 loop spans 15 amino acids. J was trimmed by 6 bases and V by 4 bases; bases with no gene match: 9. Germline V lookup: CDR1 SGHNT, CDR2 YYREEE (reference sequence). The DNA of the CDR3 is TGTGCCAGCAGCCCCTTCAGGGGGCCCACCAATGAGCAGTTCTTC. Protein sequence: CASSPFRGPTNEQFF.

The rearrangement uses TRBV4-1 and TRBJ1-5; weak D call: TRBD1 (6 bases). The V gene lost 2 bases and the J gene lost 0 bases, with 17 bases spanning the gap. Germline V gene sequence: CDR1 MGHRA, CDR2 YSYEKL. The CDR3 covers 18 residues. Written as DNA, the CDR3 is TGCGCCAGCAGCCAAACGGGAGGGGGGTCCTATAGCAATCAGCCCCAGCATTTT. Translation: CASSQTGGGSYSNQPQHF.